Many counts were recorded for the clone carrying this TCR beta chain. RNA transcripts provided the template for amplifying TCR beta CDR3 regions. HTBI primers primed a first-round RT-PCR, and a second-round multiplex PCR followed. One entry per CDR3 protein results from TCRdb running MiXCR on the multiplex PCR reads. Here the sample spans fewer than 600,000 distinct CDR3 sequences, around an eighth being singletons. Clinicians diagnosed using symptoms, serum thyroxine, TRAb, thyroid ultrasound and orbital computed tomography. A volume of 8 to 10 ml of fresh peripheral blood supplied the PBMCs. The data belong to a study of Graves' ophthalmopathy and Graves' hyperthyroidism. The clonotype originates from a woman in her 30s with Graves' ophthalmopathy. Sequenced: blood.

The CDR3 region has the DNA TGCGCCAGCAGCGAGGTTGACAATAGCAATCAGCCCCAGCATTTT. Its translation is CASSEVDNSNQPQHF. The chain couples TRBV4-1 to TRBJ1-5; no firm D call. Germline V gives CDR1 MGHRA, CDR2 YSYEKL. Trimming stripped 5 bases from V and 0 bases from J, with 11 bases between. CDR3 length: 15 amino acids.